This TCR beta chain was identified during a study of vaccination effects on CD4 cells after COVID-19. On this clone itself: No antigen is known for it.

Between the trimmed V and J ends, which lost 0 bases and 5 bases, there was a span of 9 bases. CDR1 SGHRS and CDR2 YFSETQ come from the germline V gene. The CDR3 length is 14 residues. Some clones are missing from TCRdb's copy, which holds only in-frame ones; the method was immunoSEQ multiplex PCR. The table lists about 38,000 clones, 82% of them singletons. The authors isolated CD4+ T cells after ten to eleven days of culture. The sequenced sample was CD4+ T cells from PBMCs cultured without peptide, obtained before COVID-19 vaccination. The source is a human donor who received a COVID-19 vaccine. The chain joins TRBV5-1 to TRBJ2-1, with a tentative D call TRBD2 (6 bases). The CDR3 region is CASSLVGGDNEQFF. CDR3 DNA sequence: TGCGCCAGCAGCTTGGTGGGCGGGGACAATGAGCAGTTCTTC.